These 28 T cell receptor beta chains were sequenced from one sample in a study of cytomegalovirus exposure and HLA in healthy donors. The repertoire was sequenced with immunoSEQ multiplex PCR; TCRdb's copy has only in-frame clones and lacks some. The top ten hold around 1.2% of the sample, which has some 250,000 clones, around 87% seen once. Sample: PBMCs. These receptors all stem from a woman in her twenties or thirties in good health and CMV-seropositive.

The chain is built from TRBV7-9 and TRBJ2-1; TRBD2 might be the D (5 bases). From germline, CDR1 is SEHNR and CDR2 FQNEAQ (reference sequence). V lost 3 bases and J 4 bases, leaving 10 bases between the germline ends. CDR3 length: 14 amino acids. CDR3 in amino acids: CASSFLLAYNEQFF. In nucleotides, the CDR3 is TGTGCCAGCAGCTTTTTGTTAGCGTACAATGAGCAGTTCTTC.

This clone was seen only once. This chain's CDR3 is CASSQGGYGYTF. The CDR3 DNA follows: TGTGCCAGCAGCCAAGGAGGTTATGGCTACACCTTC. The chain uses TRBV9 and TRBJ1-2, with unresolved D. Trimming cost V 4 bases and J 5 bases, with 9 bases left between them. In germline, CDR1 is SGDLS, CDR2 YYNGEE. The CDR3 totals 12 residues.

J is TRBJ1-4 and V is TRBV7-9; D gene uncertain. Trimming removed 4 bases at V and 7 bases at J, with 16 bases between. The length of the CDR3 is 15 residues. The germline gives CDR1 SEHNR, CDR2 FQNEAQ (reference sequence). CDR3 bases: TGTGCCAGCAGCTCAGAGAGAGAGGTTGGTGAAAAACTGTTTTTT. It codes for CASSSEREVGEKLFF.

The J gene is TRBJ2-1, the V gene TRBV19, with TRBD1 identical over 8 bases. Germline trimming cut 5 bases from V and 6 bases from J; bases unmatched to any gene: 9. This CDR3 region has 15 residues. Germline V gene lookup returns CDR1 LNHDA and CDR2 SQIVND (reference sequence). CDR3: CASSLTGGGFNEQFF. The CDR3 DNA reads TGTGCCAGTAGTCTTACAGGGGGAGGATTCAATGAGCAGTTCTTC. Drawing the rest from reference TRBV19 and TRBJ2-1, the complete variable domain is DGGITQSPKYLFRKEGQNVTLSCEQNLNHDAMYWYRQDPGQGLRLIYYSQIVNDFQKGDIAEGYSVSREKKESFPLTVTSAQKNPTAFYLCASSLTGGGFNEQFFGPGTRLTVL.

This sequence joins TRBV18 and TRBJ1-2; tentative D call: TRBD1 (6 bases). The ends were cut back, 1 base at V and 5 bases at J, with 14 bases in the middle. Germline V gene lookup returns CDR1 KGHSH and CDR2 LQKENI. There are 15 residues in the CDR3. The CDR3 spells CASSPQTGQIYGYTF. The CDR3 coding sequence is TGTGCCAGCTCACCACAAACTGGACAGATATATGGCTACACCTTC.

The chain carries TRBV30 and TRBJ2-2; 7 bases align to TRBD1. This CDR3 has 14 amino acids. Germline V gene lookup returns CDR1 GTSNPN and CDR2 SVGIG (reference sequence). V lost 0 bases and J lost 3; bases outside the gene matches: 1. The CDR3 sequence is CAWSVQGHTGELFF. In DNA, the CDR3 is TGTGCCTGGAGTGTACAGGGGCACACCGGGGAGCTGTTTTTT.

The CDR3 region has the DNA TGTGCCAGCAGTGAACAGGGGGTGAGCACTGAAGCTTTCTTT. Translated, it gives CASSEQGVSTEAFF. The J gene is TRBJ1-1, the V gene TRBV2; TRBD1 matches at 7 bases. CDR1 and CDR2 (germline): SNHLY, FYNNEI. The V segment lost 2 bases and the J segment 4 bases; nucleotides outside the gene matches: 4. CDR3 size: 14 residues.

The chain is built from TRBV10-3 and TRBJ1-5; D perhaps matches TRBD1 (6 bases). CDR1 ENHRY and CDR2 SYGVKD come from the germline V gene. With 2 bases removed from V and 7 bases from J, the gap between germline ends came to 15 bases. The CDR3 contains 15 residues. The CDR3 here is CAISERGASGQPQHF. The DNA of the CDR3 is TGTGCCATCAGTGAGCGGGGGGCATCGGGGCAGCCCCAGCATTTT.

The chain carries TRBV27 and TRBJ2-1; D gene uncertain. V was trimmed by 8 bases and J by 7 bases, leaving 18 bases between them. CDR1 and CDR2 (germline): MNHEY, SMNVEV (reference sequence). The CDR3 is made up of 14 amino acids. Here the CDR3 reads CASGLGGDPNEQFF. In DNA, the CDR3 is TGTGCCAGCGGTCTGGGTGGAGACCCGAATGAGCAGTTCTTC.

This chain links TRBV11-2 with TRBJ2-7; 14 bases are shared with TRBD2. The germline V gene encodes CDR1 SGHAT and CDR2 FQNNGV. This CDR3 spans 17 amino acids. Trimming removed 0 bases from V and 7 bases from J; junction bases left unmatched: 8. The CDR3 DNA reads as TGTGCCAGCAGCTTAGACCCGACTAGCGGGAGGGCCGGAGAGCAGTACTTC. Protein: CASSLDPTSGRAGEQYF. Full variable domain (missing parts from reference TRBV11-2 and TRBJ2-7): EAGVAQSPRYKIIEKRQSVAFWCNPISGHATLYWYQQILGQGPKLLIQFQNNGVVDDSQLPKDRFSAERLKGVDSTLKIQPAKLEDSAVYLCASSLDPTSGRAGEQYFGPGTRLTVT.

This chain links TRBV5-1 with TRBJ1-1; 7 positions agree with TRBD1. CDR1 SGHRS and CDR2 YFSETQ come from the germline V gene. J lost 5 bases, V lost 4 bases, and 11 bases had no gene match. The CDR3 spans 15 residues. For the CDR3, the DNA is TGCGCCAGCAGCCCCCAATACAGGGGAATAACTGAAGCTTTCTTT. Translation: CASSPQYRGITEAFF.

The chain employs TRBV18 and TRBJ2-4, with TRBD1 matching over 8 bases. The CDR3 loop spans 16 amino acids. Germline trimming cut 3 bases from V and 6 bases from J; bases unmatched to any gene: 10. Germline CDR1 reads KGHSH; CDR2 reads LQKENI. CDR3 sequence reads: CASSPGQGGLGNIQYF. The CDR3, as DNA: TGTGCCAGCTCACCTGGACAGGGTGGATTAGGAAACATTCAGTACTTC.

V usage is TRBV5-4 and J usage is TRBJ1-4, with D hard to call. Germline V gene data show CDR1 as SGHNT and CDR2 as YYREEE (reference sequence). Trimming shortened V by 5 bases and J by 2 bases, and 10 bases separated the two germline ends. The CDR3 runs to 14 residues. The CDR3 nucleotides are TGTGCCAGCAGTCGGAGTGGGACTAATGAAAAACTGTTTTTT. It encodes CASSRSGTNEKLFF.

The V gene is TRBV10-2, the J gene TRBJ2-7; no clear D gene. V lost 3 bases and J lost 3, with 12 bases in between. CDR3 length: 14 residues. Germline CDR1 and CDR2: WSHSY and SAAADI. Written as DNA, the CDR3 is TGCGCCAGCAGTGATGTGCTACTCGACTACGAGCAGTACTTC. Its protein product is CASSDVLLDYEQYF.

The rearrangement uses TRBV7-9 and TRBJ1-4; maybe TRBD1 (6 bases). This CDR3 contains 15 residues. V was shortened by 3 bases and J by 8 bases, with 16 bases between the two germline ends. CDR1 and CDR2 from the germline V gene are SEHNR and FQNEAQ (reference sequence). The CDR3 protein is CASSLEAGVREKLFF. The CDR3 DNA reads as TGTGCCAGCAGCTTGGAGGCAGGGGTGAGGGAAAAACTGTTTTTT.

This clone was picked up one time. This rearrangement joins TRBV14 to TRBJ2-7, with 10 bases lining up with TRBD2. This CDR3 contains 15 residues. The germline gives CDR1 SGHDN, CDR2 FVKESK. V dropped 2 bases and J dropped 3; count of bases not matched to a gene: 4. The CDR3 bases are TGTGCCAGCAGCCAACTAGCGGGAGATAACTACGAGCAGTACTTC. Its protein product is CASSQLAGDNYEQYF.

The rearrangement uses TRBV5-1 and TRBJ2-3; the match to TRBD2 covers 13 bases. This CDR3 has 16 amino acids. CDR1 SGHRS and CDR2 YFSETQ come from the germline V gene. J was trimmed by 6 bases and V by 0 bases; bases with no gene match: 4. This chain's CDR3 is CASSLAGLAGADTQYF. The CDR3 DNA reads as TGCGCCAGCAGCTTGGCCGGACTAGCGGGAGCGGATACGCAGTATTTT.

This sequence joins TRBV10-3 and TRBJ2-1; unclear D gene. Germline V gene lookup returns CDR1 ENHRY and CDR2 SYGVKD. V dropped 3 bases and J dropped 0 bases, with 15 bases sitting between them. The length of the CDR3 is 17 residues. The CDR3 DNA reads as TGTGCCATCAGTGAAACTTCAAGGTGGAGCTCCTACAATGAGCAGTTCTTC. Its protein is CAISETSRWSSYNEQFF.

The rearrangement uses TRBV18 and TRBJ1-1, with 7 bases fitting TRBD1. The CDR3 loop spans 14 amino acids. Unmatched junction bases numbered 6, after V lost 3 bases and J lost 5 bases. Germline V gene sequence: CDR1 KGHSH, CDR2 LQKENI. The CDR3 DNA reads TGTGCCAGCTCACCCGGACAGGTGAGGACTGAAGCTTTCTTT. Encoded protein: CASSPGQVRTEAFF.

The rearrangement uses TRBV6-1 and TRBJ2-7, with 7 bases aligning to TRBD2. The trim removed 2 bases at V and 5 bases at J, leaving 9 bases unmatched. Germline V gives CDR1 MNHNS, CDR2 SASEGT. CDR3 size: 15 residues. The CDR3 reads CASSEWAGAFDEQYF. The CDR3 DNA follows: TGTGCCAGCAGTGAATGGGCGGGAGCGTTCGACGAGCAGTACTTC.

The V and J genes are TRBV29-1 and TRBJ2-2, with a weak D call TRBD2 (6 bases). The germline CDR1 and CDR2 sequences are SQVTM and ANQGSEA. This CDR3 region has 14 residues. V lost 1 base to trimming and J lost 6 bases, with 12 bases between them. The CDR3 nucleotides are TGCAGCGTTGAAGGGGGACTGTTTGCCGGGGAGCTGTTTTTT. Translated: CSVEGGLFAGELFF.

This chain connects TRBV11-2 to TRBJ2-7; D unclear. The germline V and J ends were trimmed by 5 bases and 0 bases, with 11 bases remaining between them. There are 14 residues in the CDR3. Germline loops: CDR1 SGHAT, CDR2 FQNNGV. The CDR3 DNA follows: TGTGCCAGCAGCCACCCAGACAACTCCTACGAGCAGTACTTC. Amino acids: CASSHPDNSYEQYF.

The CDR3 DNA reads TGCGCCAGCAGCTTGGCGGACGGGAGGAGGGAGACCCAGTACTTC. This sequence encodes CASSLADGRRETQYF. The chain links TRBV5-1 to TRBJ2-5; TRBD2 agrees at 7 bases. This CDR3 is built from 15 residues. CDR1 is SGHRS and CDR2 is YFSETQ in the germline V gene. Trimming took 0 bases from V and 5 from J; bases not matched to a gene: 7.

DNA for the CDR3: TGCGCCAGCAGCTTGGCACCGACTAGCGGCACCTACGAGCAGTACTTC. Its translation: CASSLAPTSGTYEQYF. The rearrangement joins TRBV5-1 to TRBJ2-7; 9 nucleotides align to TRBD2. Looked up from germline, CDR1 is SGHRS and CDR2 is YFSETQ. J gave up 2 bases and V 0 bases, and 6 bases lay outside the gene matches. The CDR3 has 16 amino acids.

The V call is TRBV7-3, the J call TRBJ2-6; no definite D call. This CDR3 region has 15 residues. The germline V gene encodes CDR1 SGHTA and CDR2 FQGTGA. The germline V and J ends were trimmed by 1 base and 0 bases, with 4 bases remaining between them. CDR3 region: CASSLIHSGANVLTF. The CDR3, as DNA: TGTGCCAGCAGCTTAATCCACTCTGGGGCCAACGTCCTGACTTTC.

CDR3 DNA sequence: TGTGCCAGCAGACAGACTCCCGGGACAGTGGACACCATATATTTT. This encodes CASRQTPGTVDTIYF. The gene calls are TRBV2 and TRBJ1-3; 7 bases fit TRBD1. CDR3 size: 15 residues. Germline lookup yields CDR1 SNHLY and CDR2 FYNNEI. J gave up 8 bases and V 6 bases, and 13 bases lay outside the gene matches.

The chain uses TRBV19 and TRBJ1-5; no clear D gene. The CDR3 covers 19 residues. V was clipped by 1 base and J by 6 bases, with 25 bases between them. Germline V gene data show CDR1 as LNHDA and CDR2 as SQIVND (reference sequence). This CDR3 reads CASSIGAVPLSHLSQPQHF. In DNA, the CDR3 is TGTGCCAGTAGTATAGGAGCCGTCCCCCTATCCCACCTAAGTCAGCCCCAGCATTTT. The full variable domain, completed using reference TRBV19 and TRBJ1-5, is DGGITQSPKYLFRKEGQNVTLSCEQNLNHDAMYWYRQDPGQGLRLIYYSQIVNDFQKGDIAEGYSVSREKKESFPLTVTSAQKNPTAFYLCASSIGAVPLSHLSQPQHFGDGTRLSIL.

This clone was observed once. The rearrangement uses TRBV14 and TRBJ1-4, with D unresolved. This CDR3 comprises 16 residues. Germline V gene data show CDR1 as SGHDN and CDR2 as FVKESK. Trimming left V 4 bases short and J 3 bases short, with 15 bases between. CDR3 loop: CASSLLGAPANEKLFF. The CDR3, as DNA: TGTGCCAGCAGCCTGCTTGGTGCGCCTGCTAATGAAAAACTGTTTTTT.